The subject of this entry is one TCR beta chain. Its matching antigen is unknown. Trimming removed 3 bases from V and 9 bases from J, with 16 bases in between. The CDR3 covers 14 residues. Germline values: CDR1 SGHRS, CDR2 YFSETQ. This specimen belongs to a study of shared clonotypes between healthy human individuals. Produced via immunoSEQ multiplex PCR; TCRdb's table is partial and in-frame only. The sample yields roughly 1,500,000 clones, approximately 98.5% seen once. Notes on the study in general: Non-shared clonotypes showed lower generation probabilities than clonotypes common to all four donors.

This TCR came from a man aged 30 to 39 in good health. Input material: naive CD4+ T cells sorted from blood. The subset denotes: CD45RA+ positively selected. V is TRBV5-1 and J is TRBJ2-1; D not resolved. CDR3 amino acids: CASSSGRAPGEQFF. CDR3 nucleotide sequence: TGCGCCAGCAGCTCCGGACGGGCCCCGGGTGAGCAGTTCTTC.